This entry lists 2 T cell receptor beta chains sequenced from one sample in a study of T cell responses to AZD1222 COVID-19 vaccine (dated by TCRdb to about 2021). Library creation used the immunoSEQ multiplex PCR assay. TCRdb holds this immuneACCESS table with in-frame rearrangements only. Some clones are missing; in checked studies, unresolved V genes explain under half, and the rest has no known cause. The sample includes about 150,000 clones, with roughly nine tenths observed a single time. Over 3% of the sample goes to the ten largest clones. The label giving this sample's time point can be read as: about 28 days (+/-7) after the second vaccine dose. The sample was peripheral blood, taken 28 days after the second AZD1222 dose. The receptors stem from an adult who received the AZD1222 COVID-19 vaccine.

The V gene is TRBV9, the J gene TRBJ2-1; a weak D match, TRBD2 (6 bases). The germline gives CDR1 SGDLS, CDR2 YYNGEE. The length of the CDR3 is 15 residues. V was shortened by 0 bases and J by 2 bases, with 9 bases between the two germline ends. In DNA, the CDR3 is TGTGCCAGCAGCGTAGCGGGAGTGGCCTACAATGAGCAGTTCTTC. Translation: CASSVAGVAYNEQFF.

The chain recombines TRBV24-1 with TRBJ2-1, with 7 bases lining up with TRBD1. V lost 6 bases to trimming and J lost 5 bases; unmatched junction nucleotides: 9. From germline, CDR1 is KGHDR and CDR2 SFDVKD. The CDR3 consists of 15 residues. The CDR3 here is CATSYEGAADNEQFF. Written as DNA, the CDR3 is TGTGCCACCAGTTATGAGGGGGCAGCCGACAATGAGCAGTTCTTC.